The rows below give T cell receptor beta chains drawn from one sample of a study of regulatory T cells in long-lasting Graves disease. TCRdb used MiXCR to reprocess the multiplex PCR reads, holding one entry per CDR3 protein. The table lists 400,000 or so distinct CDR3 sequences, under 25% of them singletons. The material was peripheral blood mononuclear cells (PBMCs), obtained when the disease was refractory, from a patient treated with antithyroid drugs. The receptors derive from a female donor with Graves disease. Each CDR3 is given with its conserved first and last residue. D genes are given only for firm matches. Clone size is stated in some rows and not others, as once, few, many or a class when expanded.

clone size: .; J gene: TRBJ1-2; D gene: TRBD1; V gene: TRBV6-2/TRBV6-3; CDR3 protein: CASSVGQAGYGYTF; CDR3 DNA: TGTGCCAGCAGCGTCGGACAGGCGGGCTATGGCTACACCTTC
clone size: many; J gene: TRBJ2-7; D gene: .; V gene: TRBV6-5; CDR3 protein: CASSYMGALNEQYF; CDR3 DNA: TGTGCCAGCAGTTATATGGGGGCGCTTAACGAGCAGTACTTC
clone size: few; J gene: TRBJ1-6; D gene: .; V gene: TRBV7-2; CDR3 protein: CASSLTGVANSPLHF; CDR3 DNA: TGTGCCAGCAGCTTAACGGGGGTGGCTAATTCACCCCTCCACTTT
clone size: few; J gene: TRBJ2-7; D gene: .; V gene: TRBV10-3; CDR3 protein: CATTSVSSYEQYF; CDR3 DNA: TGTGCCACCACATCGGTTAGCTCCTACGAGCAGTACTTC
clone size: .; J gene: TRBJ2-5; D gene: TRBD1; V gene: TRBV7-8; CDR3 protein: CASSRPPDRAGETQYF; CDR3 DNA: TGTGCCAGCAGCCGCCCCCCCGACAGGGCAGGGGAGACCCAGTACTTC
clone size: many; J gene: TRBJ2-5; D gene: TRBD1; V gene: TRBV6-1; CDR3 protein: CASTLQGGETQYF; CDR3 DNA: TGTGCCAGCACCCTACAGGGGGGAGAGACCCAGTACTTC
clone size: many; J gene: TRBJ1-2; D gene: .; V gene: TRBV27; CDR3 protein: CASSLAQAGGYTF; CDR3 DNA: TGTGCCAGCAGTTTAGCTCAGGCGGGTGGCTACACCTTC
clone size: .; J gene: TRBJ1-2; D gene: .; V gene: TRBV19; CDR3 protein: CASSINWWSGYTF; CDR3 DNA: TGTGCCAGTAGTATAAACTGGTGGAGTGGCTACACCTTC
clone size: few; J gene: TRBJ2-2; D gene: .; V gene: TRBV9; CDR3 protein: CASSEDITGELFF; CDR3 DNA: TGTGCCAGCAGCGAGGACATTACCGGGGAGCTGTTTTTT
clone size: few; J gene: TRBJ2-2; D gene: .; V gene: TRBV20-1; CDR3 protein: CSAARLATAGELFF; CDR3 DNA: TGCAGTGCCGCGCGGTTAGCGACGGCCGGGGAGCTGTTTTTT
clone size: many; J gene: TRBJ1-5; D gene: TRBD1; V gene: TRBV6-1; CDR3 protein: CASSTGTGMFSQPQHF; CDR3 DNA: TGTGCCAGCTCAACCGGGACAGGGATGTTTAGTCAGCCCCAGCATTTT
clone size: few; J gene: TRBJ1-5; D gene: TRBD1; V gene: TRBV27; CDR3 protein: CASSSGTGSNQPQHF; CDR3 DNA: TGTGCCAGCAGTTCCGGGACAGGGAGCAATCAGCCCCAGCATTTT
clone size: many; J gene: TRBJ2-7; D gene: TRBD2; V gene: TRBV9; CDR3 protein: CASSEAGEDEQYF; CDR3 DNA: TGTGCCAGCAGCGAAGCGGGAGAAGACGAGCAGTACTTC
clone size: .; J gene: TRBJ2-1; D gene: TRBD2; V gene: TRBV11-2; CDR3 protein: CASSSSGSSEQFF; CDR3 DNA: TGTGCCAGCAGCTCGAGCGGGAGTAGTGAGCAGTTCTTC
clone size: .; J gene: TRBJ2-7; D gene: TRBD1; V gene: TRBV20-1; CDR3 protein: CSASRDSLYEQYF; CDR3 DNA: TGCAGTGCTAGTAGGGACAGTCTCTACGAGCAGTACTTC
clone size: few; J gene: TRBJ2-7; D gene: TRBD2; V gene: TRBV30; CDR3 protein: CALTSGGYEQYF; CDR3 DNA: TGTGCCCTGACTAGCGGCGGCTACGAGCAGTACTTC
clone size: few; J gene: TRBJ1-2; D gene: TRBD1; V gene: TRBV19; CDR3 protein: CASSRGRNYGYTF; CDR3 DNA: TGTGCCAGTAGCAGGGGGCGAAACTATGGCTACACCTTC
clone size: many; J gene: TRBJ1-1; D gene: .; V gene: TRBV12-3/TRBV12-4; CDR3 protein: CASSFMENTEAFF; CDR3 DNA: TGTGCCAGCAGTTTCATGGAGAACACTGAAGCTTTCTTT